This T cell receptor beta chain originates from a study of T-cell memory formation after mild COVID-19. Study-level information: TCR clusters were mostly confined to one donor each.

The germline gives CDR1 SNHLY, CDR2 FYNNEI. CDR3 length: 15 amino acids. Trimming shortened V by 5 bases and J by 2 bases, and 16 bases separated the two germline ends. Sample barcodes and UMIs were carried by the TCR alpha and TCR beta cDNA libraries that 5'RACE generated with constant-segment primers. TCRdb redid the calling of the 5' RACE reads with MiXCR, one entry per CDR3 protein. The table records hundreds of thousands of distinct CDR3 sequences, 15% to 17% of them present only once. Overall study results and limits: Later expanders leaned CD4+, whereas clones that contracted between day 15 and 85 were balanced CD4/CD8. Shrinking CD4+ clones were chiefly CM and EM; CD8+ ones were chiefly EMRA.

The sample holds a few counts of this clonotype. The target antigen is unknown. V usage is TRBV2 and J usage is TRBJ2-7; D may be TRBD2 (6 bases). Sequenced material: PBMCs or a T cell subset sorted from them (not recorded which). This receptor was taken from an adult woman who had mild COVID-19 (a few samples of this study predate the infection). Cell type and time point are not known. Here the CDR3 reads CASSPRRGSAYEQYF. In DNA form, the CDR3 reads TGTGCCAGCAGTCCCAGGCGGGGATCAGCCTACGAGCAGTACTTC.